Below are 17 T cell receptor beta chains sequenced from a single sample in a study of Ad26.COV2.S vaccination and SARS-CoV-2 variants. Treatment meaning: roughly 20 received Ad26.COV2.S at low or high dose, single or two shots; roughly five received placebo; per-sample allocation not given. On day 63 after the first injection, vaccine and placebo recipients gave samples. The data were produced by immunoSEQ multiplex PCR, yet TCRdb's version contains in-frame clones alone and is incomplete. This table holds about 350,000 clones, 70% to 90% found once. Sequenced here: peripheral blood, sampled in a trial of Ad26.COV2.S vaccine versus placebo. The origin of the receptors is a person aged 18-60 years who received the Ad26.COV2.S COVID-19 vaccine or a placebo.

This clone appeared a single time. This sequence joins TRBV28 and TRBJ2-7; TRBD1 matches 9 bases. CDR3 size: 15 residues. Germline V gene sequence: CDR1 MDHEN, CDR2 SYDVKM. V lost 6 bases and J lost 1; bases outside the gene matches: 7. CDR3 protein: CASSLGGQGSYEQYF. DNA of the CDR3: TGTGCCAGCAGCCTAGGGGGACAGGGATCCTACGAGCAGTACTTC.

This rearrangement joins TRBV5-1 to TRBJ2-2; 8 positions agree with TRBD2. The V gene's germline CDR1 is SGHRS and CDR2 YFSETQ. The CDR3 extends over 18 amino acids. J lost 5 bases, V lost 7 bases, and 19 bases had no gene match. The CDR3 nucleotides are TGCGCCAGCGATACAGGAGGGAGCGGGAGTAGAAGAACCGGGGAGCTGTTTTTT. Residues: CASDTGGSGSRRTGELFF.

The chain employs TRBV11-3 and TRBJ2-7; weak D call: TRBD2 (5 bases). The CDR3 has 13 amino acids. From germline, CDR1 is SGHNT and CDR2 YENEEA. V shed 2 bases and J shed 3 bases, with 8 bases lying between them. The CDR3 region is CASSLLAGYEQYF. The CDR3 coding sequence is TGTGCCAGCAGCTTACTAGCCGGCTACGAGCAGTACTTC.

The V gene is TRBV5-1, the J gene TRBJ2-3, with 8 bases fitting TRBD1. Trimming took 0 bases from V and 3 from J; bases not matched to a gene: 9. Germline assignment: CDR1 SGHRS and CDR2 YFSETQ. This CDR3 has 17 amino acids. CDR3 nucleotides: TGCGCCAGCAGCTTGGTCGGGACAGGCCTACCGACAGATACGCAGTATTTT. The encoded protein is CASSLVGTGLPTDTQYF.

The CDR3 DNA reads TGTGCCACCAGTGATTCCTTAGTGCACTATGGCTACACCTTC. It translates to CATSDSLVHYGYTF. The chain links TRBV24-1 to TRBJ1-2, with D hard to call. CDR3 length: 14 amino acids. Looked up from germline, CDR1 is KGHDR and CDR2 is SFDVKD. Trimming stripped 2 bases from V and 3 bases from J, with 9 bases between.

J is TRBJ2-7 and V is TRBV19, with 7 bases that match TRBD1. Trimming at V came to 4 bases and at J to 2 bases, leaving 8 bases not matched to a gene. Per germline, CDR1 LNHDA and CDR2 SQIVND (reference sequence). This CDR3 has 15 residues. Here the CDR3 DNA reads TGTGCCAGTAGTAGGAGACAGGGTGGCACCTACGAGCAGTACTTC. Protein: CASSRRQGGTYEQYF.

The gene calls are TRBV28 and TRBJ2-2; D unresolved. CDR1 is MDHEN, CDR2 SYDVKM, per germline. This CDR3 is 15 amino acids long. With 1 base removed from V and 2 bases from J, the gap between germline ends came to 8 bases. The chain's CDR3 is CASSLSTRNTGELFF. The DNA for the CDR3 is TGTGCCAGCAGTTTATCAACCCGAAACACCGGGGAGCTGTTTTTT.

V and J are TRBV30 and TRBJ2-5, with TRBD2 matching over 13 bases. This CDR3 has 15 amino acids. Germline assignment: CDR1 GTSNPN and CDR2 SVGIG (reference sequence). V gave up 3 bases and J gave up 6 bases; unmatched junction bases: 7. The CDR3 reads CAWRASGLAGKTQYF. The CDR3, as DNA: TGTGCCTGGAGGGCCTCGGGACTAGCGGGAAAGACCCAGTACTTC. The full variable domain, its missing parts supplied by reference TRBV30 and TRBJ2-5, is SQTIHQWPATLVQPVGSPLSLECTVEGTSNPNLYWYRQAAGRGLQLLFYSVGIGQISSEVPQNLSASRPQDRQFILSSKKLLLSDSGFYLCAWRASGLAGKTQYFGPGTRLLVL.

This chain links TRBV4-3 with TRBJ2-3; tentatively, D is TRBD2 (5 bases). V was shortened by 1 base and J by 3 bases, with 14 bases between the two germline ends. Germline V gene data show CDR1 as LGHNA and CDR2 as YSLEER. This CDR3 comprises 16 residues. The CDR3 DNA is TGCGCCAGCAGCCAAGGGAGGCTTACCACTACAGATACGCAGTATTTT. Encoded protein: CASSQGRLTTTDTQYF.

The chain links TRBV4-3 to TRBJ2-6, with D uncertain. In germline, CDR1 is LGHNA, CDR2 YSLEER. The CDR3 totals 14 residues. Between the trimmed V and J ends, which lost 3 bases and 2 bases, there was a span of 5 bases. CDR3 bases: TGCGCCAGCAGCCACGGTCCTGGGGCCAACGTCCTGACTTTC. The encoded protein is CASSHGPGANVLTF.

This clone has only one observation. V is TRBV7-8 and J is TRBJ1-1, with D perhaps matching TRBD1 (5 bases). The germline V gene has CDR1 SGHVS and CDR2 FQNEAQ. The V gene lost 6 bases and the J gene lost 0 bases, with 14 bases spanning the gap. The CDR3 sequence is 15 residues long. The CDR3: CASRHGAGMNTEAFF. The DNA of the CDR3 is TGTGCCAGCAGACACGGGGCAGGAATGAACACTGAAGCTTTCTTT.

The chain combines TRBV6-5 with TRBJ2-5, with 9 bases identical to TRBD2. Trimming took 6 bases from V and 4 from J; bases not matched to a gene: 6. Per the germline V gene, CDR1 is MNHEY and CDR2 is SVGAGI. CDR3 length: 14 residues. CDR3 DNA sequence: TGTGCCAGCAGCATTAGCGGGGGTGTAGAGACCCAGTACTTC. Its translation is CASSISGGVETQYF.

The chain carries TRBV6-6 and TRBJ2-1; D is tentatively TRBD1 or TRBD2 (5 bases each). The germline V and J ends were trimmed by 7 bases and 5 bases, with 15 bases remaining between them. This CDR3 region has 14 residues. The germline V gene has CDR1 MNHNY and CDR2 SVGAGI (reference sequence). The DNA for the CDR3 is TGTGCCAGCACCGGGACCAATAGTAACAATGAGCAGTTCTTC. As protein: CASTGTNSNNEQFF.

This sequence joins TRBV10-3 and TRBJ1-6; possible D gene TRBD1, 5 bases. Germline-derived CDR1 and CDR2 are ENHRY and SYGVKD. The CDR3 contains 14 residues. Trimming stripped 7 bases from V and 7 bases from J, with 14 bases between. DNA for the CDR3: TGTGCCATCACCTCGGGGACTGCAAATTCACCCCTCCACTTT. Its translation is CAITSGTANSPLHF.

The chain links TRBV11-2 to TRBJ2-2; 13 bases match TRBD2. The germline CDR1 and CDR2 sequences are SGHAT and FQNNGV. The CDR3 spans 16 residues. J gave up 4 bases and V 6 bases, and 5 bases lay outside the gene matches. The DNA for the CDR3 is TGTGCCAGCAGTGGACTAGCGGGGGTGCCCACCGGGGAGCTGTTTTTT. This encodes CASSGLAGVPTGELFF. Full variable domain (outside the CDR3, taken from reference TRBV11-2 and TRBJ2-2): EAGVAQSPRYKIIEKRQSVAFWCNPISGHATLYWYQQILGQGPKLLIQFQNNGVVDDSQLPKDRFSAERLKGVDSTLKIQPAKLEDSAVYLCASSGLAGVPTGELFFGEGSRLTVL.

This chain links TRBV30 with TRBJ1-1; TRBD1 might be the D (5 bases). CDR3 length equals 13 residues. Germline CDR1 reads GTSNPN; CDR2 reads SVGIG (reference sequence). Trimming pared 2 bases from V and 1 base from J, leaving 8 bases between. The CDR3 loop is CAWSSGRNTEAFF. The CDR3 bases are TGTGCCTGGAGTTCGGGACGGAACACTGAAGCTTTCTTT.

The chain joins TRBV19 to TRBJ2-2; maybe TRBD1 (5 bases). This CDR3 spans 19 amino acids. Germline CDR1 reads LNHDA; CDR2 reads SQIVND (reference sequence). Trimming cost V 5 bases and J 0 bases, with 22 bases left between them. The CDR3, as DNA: TGTGCCAGTAGTTGGGGAATGGCGGACACTACTCCGAACACCGGGGAGCTGTTTTTT. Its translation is CASSWGMADTTPNTGELFF.